This T cell receptor (beta chain) was identified in a study of blood T cell repertoires in COVID-19. Across the study: Sources were T cells, B-cell-depleted T cells, or PBMCs; the material itself was cDNA or gDNA.

Recovery among Cohort 3 donors was established by two negative PCRs, clearance, or symptom resolution. Only in-frame clones appear in the TCRdb table, and some are missing; sequencing was by immunoSEQ multiplex PCR. Of roughly 160,000 clones in the sample, around 79% were seen once. Sequenced: PBMCs or T cells enriched from blood (not recorded which). This clonotype originated in a man over 45 who had recovered from COVID-19.

The CDR3 loop is CASSPPPAGGTYNEQFF. The CDR3 nucleotides are TGTGCCAGCAGCCCCCCTCCGGCGGGAGGGACTTACAATGAGCAGTTCTTC. This chain joins TRBV3-1 (or the pseudogene TRBV3-2) and TRBJ2-1, with 9 bases aligning to TRBD2. Germline loops: CDR1 LGHDT, CDR2 YNNKEL (reference sequence). V trimming: 4 bases; J trimming: 4 bases; junction bases outside the gene matches: 11. The CDR3 runs to 17 residues.